This T cell receptor beta chain was observed in a study of early T cells in non-severe SARS-CoV-2 infection. Study as a whole: The sequenced material was bulk RNA from unsorted whole blood, and its chains were unpaired. Study-level findings and limits: Clonotype matching in VDJdb favored anti-spike CD8 responses and did not capture private and CD4 specificities.

The CDR3 has 14 amino acids. Per the germline V gene, CDR1 is SQVTM and CDR2 is ANQGSEA. The ends lost 7 bases at V and 8 bases at J; junction bases unmatched: 9. By share, this clonotype counts as medium-sized (0.01 to 0.1%). Its antigen is as yet unknown. Each cDNA molecule carried a unique molecular identifier. TCRdb used MiXCR to reprocess the 5' RACE reads, holding one entry per CDR3 protein. The sample records under 70,000 distinct CDR3 sequences, roughly 5% being singletons. Sample: whole blood. This sequence originates from an adult who was a healthcare worker with PCR-confirmed SARS-CoV-2 infection or an uninfected control (not recorded which). The J gene is TRBJ2-1, the V gene TRBV29-1; 12 bases match TRBD1. In DNA form, the CDR3 reads TGCAGCGCAACCACCGGGACAGGGGGCGATGAGCAGTTCTTC. Translation: CSATTGTGGDEQFF.